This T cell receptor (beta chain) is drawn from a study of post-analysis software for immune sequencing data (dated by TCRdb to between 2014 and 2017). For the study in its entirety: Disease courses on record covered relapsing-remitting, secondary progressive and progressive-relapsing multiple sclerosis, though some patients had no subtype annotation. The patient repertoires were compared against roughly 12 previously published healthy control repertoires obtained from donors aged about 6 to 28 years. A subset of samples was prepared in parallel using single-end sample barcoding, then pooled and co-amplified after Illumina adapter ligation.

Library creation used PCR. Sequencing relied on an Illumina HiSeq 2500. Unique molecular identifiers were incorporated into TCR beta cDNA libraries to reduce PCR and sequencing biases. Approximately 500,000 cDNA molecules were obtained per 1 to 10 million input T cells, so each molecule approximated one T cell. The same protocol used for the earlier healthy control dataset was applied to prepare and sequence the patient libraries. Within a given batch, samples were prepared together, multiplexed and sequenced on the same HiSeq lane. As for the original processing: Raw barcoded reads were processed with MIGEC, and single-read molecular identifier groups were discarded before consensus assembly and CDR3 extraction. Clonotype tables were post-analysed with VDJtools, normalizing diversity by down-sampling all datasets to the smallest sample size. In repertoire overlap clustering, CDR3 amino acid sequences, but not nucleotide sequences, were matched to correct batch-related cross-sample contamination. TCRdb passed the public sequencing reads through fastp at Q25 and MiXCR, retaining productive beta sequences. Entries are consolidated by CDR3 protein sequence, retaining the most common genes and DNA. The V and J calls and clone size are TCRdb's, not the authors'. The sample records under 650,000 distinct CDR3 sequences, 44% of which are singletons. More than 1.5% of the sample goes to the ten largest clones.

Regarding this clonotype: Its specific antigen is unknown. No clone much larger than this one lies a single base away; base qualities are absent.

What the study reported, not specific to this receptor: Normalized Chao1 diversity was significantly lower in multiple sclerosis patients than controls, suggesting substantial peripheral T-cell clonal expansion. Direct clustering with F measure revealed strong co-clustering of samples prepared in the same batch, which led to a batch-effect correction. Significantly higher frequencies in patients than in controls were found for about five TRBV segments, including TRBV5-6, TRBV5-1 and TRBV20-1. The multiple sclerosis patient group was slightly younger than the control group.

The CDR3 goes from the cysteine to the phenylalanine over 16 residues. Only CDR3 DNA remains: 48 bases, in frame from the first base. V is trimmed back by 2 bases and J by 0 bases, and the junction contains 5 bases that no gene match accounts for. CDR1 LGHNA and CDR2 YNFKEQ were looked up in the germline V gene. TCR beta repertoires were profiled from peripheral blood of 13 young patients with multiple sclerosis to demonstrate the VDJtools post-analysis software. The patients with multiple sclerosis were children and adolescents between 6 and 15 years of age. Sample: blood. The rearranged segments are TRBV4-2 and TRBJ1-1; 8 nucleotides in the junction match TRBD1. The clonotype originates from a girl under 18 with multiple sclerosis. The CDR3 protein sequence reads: CASSQLSGGLNTEAFF. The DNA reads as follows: TGTGCCAGCAGCCAATTGTCAGGGGGCTTGAACACTGAAGCTTTCTTT.